A single sample is the source of the 17 T cell receptor beta chains below, sequenced in a study of T cells in Graves' hyperthyroidism and ophthalmopathy (dated by TCRdb to between 2018 and 2021). The library was made by multiplex PCR. The reads were generated on an Illumina HiSeq 2000. The TCR beta CDR3 regions were amplified from RNA transcripts. The TCR CDR3 was subjected to a first round of RT-PCR using the HTBI primer set and the Qiagen OneStep RT-PCR kit. TCRdb passed the public sequencing reads through fastp at Q25 and MiXCR, retaining productive beta sequences. Rows with one shared CDR3 protein collapse into an entry with the most common genes and DNA. The sample data list around 370,000 distinct CDR3 sequences, and 18% of these were observed just once. 40% of the sample is held by the ten biggest clonotypes. The specimen sequenced was blood. Receptors were obtained from a man between 18 and 29 years old with Graves' ophthalmopathy.

On this clonotype: A much larger clone lies a single base off, so this may be a read error. The chain has TRBV13 and TRBJ1-5; 8 bases align to TRBD1. CDR3 length equals 15 residues. The ends lost 5 bases at V and 6 bases at J; junction bases unmatched: 9. CDR1 and CDR2 from the germline V gene are PRHDT and FYEKMQ (reference sequence). DNA of the CDR3: TGTGCCAGCAGCAAAGCCAGGGGGCCGGGTCAGCCCCAGCATTTT. It codes for CASSKARGPGQPQHF.

This chain connects TRBV2 to TRBJ2-5, with 7 bases that match TRBD1. V was pared by 0 bases and J by 2 bases, with 9 bases of the junction left unmatched. Germline CDR1 SNHLY, CDR2 FYNNEI. The CDR3 length is 17 residues. This chain's CDR3 is CASSEAIRRGRQETQYF. Written as DNA, the CDR3 is TGTGCCAGCAGTGAAGCGATTAGAAGGGGGCGGCAAGAGACCCAGTACTTC. Full variable domain (remainder filled in from reference TRBV2 and TRBJ2-5): EPEVTQTPSHQVTQMGQEVILRCVPISNHLYFYWYRQILGQKVEFLVSFYNNEISEKSEIFDDQFSVERPDGSNFTLKIRSTKLEDSAMYFCASSEAIRRGRQETQYFGPGTRLLVL.

Many counts were recorded for this clonotype. The J gene is TRBJ1-5, the V gene TRBV12-3 or TRBV12-4; TRBD1 is a possible D gene (5 bases). Trimming removed 2 bases from V and 1 base from J, with 12 bases in between. This CDR3 region has 16 residues. CDR3 bases: TGTGCCAGCAGTTTACGAGGGTGGGGGAGCAATCAGCCCCAGCATTTT. It yields the protein CASSLRGWGSNQPQHF.

This clonotype has ten or more counts. The chain is built from TRBV7-6 and TRBJ2-7; 7 positions match TRBD1. Germline trimming cut 1 base from V and 6 bases from J; bases unmatched to any gene: 3. This CDR3 is built from 13 residues. CDR1 is SGHVS, CDR2 FNYEAQ, per germline. The CDR3 nucleotides read TGTGCCAGCAGCTTAGGGGCAGGGGGCGAGCAGTACTTC. Protein product: CASSLGAGGEQYF. Based on the CDR3 plus reference TRBV7-6 and TRBJ2-7, the full variable domain is GAGVSQSPRYKVTKRGQDVALRCDPISGHVSLYWYRQALGQGPEFLTYFNYEAQQDKSGLPNDRFSAERPEGSISTLTIQRTEQRDSAMYRCASSLGAGGEQYFGPGTRLTVT.

The chain uses TRBV7-6 and TRBJ1-6; TRBD1 is a possible D gene (5 bases). Germline V gene lookup returns CDR1 SGHVS and CDR2 FNYEAQ. The CDR3 loop spans 14 amino acids. The V end lost 6 bases, the J end lost 8 bases, and 14 bases lay between the germline ends. The CDR3 DNA sequence: TGTGCCAGCAGGCTCGGGACGGACTATTCACCCCTCCACTTT. As protein: CASRLGTDYSPLHF.

The genes are TRBV28 and TRBJ2-7; 9 bases line up with TRBD1. CDR1 is MDHEN, CDR2 SYDVKM, per germline. The ends lost 8 bases at V and 1 base at J; junction bases unmatched: 9. This CDR3 is built from 15 residues. CDR3 DNA: TGTGCCAGCCATCGGGCCGGGACAGGGTCCTACGAGCAGTACTTC. Its protein is CASHRAGTGSYEQYF.

The rearrangement uses TRBV10-1 and TRBJ1-4; D remains unclear. The CDR3 spans 14 residues. V shed 4 bases and J shed 5 bases, with 11 bases lying between them. From germline, CDR1 is WNHNN and CDR2 SYGVQD (reference sequence). The CDR3 nucleotides are TGCGCCAGCAGTGCCTCTGGACCAAATGAAAAACTGTTTTTT. Translated: CASSASGPNEKLFF.

Ten or more counts support this clonotype. The V and J genes are TRBV5-5 and TRBJ2-1, with 11 positions matching TRBD2. J gave up 5 bases and V 4 bases, and 8 bases lay outside the gene matches. Germline CDR1 SGHKS, CDR2 YYEKEE (reference sequence). The CDR3 extends over 16 amino acids. The CDR3 here is CASSLLQLAGDNEQFF. Written as DNA, the CDR3 is TGTGCCAGCAGCCTCCTCCAACTAGCGGGGGACAATGAGCAGTTCTTC.

This clonotype was seen at least ten times. The chain is built from TRBV7-9 and TRBJ2-3; D not resolved. The CDR3 is made up of 14 amino acids. Germline values: CDR1 SEHNR, CDR2 FQNEAQ (reference sequence). V dropped 3 bases and J dropped 1 base, with 8 bases sitting between them. The CDR3 DNA reads TGTGCCAGCAGCTTTCACGGCGGCACAGATACGCAGTATTTT. Translating gives CASSFHGGTDTQYF.

Worth noting for this clonotype: A much larger clone differs from this one at a single base, so this may be a read error. The V call is TRBV12-3 or TRBV12-4, the J call TRBJ2-3, with TRBD1 matching 10 bases. There are 15 residues in the CDR3. The ends lost 7 bases at V and 3 bases at J; junction bases unmatched: 7. The CDR3 sequence is CASTQRQGATDTQYF. The CDR3 DNA follows: TGTGCCAGCACCCAGAGACAGGGGGCTACAGATACGCAGTATTTT.

The chain recombines TRBV7-8 with TRBJ2-2; D may be TRBD1 or TRBD2 (6 bases each). Trimming cost V 5 bases and J 7 bases, with 17 bases left between them. Germline V CDR1 and CDR2: SGHVS, FQNEAQ. CDR3 length: 15 residues. CDR3 amino acids: CASSPDGGFIGELFF. For the CDR3, the DNA is TGTGCCAGCAGCCCGGACGGGGGCTTTATCGGGGAGCTGTTTTTT.

The rearrangement links TRBV18 to TRBJ1-6, with TRBD1 matching over 9 bases. The V gene's germline CDR1 is KGHSH and CDR2 LQKENI. This CDR3 contains 15 residues. Losses at the gene ends were 4 bases for V and 7 bases for J; bases not matched to a gene: 5. The CDR3 sequence: CASSQGTGTNSPLHF. CDR3 DNA: TGTGCCAGCTCACAAGGGACAGGGACCAATTCACCCCTCCACTTT.

This rearrangement joins TRBV15 to TRBJ1-3; possible D gene TRBD1, 6 bases. Trimming took 7 bases from V and 3 from J, leaving 10 bases between them. CDR1 is LNHNV, CDR2 YYDKDF, per germline (reference sequence). The CDR3 totals 13 residues. CDR3 region: CATNQGFGNTIYF. The CDR3 nucleotides read TGTGCCACCAACCAGGGGTTTGGAAACACCATATATTTT.

The sample holds many counts of this clonotype. This sequence joins TRBV6-2 or TRBV6-3 and TRBJ2-7; D ambiguous. V lost 6 bases, J lost 3 bases, and 9 bases lay in between. The CDR3 has 12 residues. In germline, CDR1 is MNHEY, CDR2 SVGEGT. Here the CDR3 reads CASSRPFYEQYF. The CDR3 DNA is TGTGCCAGCAGCCGGCCGTTCTACGAGCAGTACTTC.

This chain links TRBV11-1 with TRBJ2-2, with 12 bases lining up with TRBD2. Germline CDR1 reads SGHAT; CDR2 reads FQDESV (reference sequence). Germline trimming cut 5 bases from V and 4 bases from J; bases unmatched to any gene: 2. The CDR3 has 15 residues. CDR3 bases: TGTGCCAGCAGCGAACTAGCGGGGGGCACCGGGGAGCTGTTTTTT. It codes for CASSELAGGTGELFF. The variable domain in full, with the rest retrieved from reference TRBV11-1 and TRBJ2-2, is EAEVAQSPRYKITEKSQAVAFWCDPISGHATLYWYRQILGQGPELLVQFQDESVVDDSQLPKDRFSAERLKGVDSTLKIQPAELGDSAMYLCASSELAGGTGELFFGEGSRLTVL.

This clonotype came up a few times. The J gene is TRBJ1-2, the V gene TRBV9; D gene uncertain. The germline CDR1 and CDR2 sequences are SGDLS and YYNGEE. This CDR3 is 14 amino acids long. V shed 0 bases and J shed 8 bases, with 14 bases lying between them. CDR3 nucleotide sequence: TGTGCCAGCAGCGTAGACGCGGTCCCATTGGGCTACACCTTC. Protein sequence: CASSVDAVPLGYTF.

The rearrangement links TRBV2 to TRBJ1-1, with 7 bases fitting TRBD1. The CDR3 is 19 amino acids. Germline V gene lookup returns CDR1 SNHLY and CDR2 FYNNEI. The V gene end was trimmed by 8 bases and the J gene end by 0 bases; junction bases not matched to a gene: 21. The CDR3 spells CASSPRERAVGTVNTEAFF. The CDR3 nucleotides read TGTGCCAGCTCACCCCGGGAGCGGGCGGTGGGGACAGTGAACACTGAAGCTTTCTTT.